This T cell receptor (beta chain) was found in a study of blood T cells in healthy people across ages. Whole-study findings and limits: Older individuals had lower TCR beta diversity per million T cells (the decline was roughly linear). PBMC samples, being unsorted, prevented any conclusive comparison of naive and antigen-experienced cells.

Through a sample-barcoded 5' primer and a J-beta primer mix, a second PCR was run for roughly 6 to 11 cycles. Every cDNA was tagged by a template-switch adaptor with 12 random nucleotides. Each sample yielded at least 3 million CDR3-containing paired-end reads. MiXCR was run by TCRdb on the 5' RACE reads, yielding one entry per CDR3 protein. The repertoire has about 1,800,000 distinct CDR3 sequences, over 25% of them found once; the top ten carry 7.7%. This clonotype was counted a few times. Antigen unknown. Sequencing was carried out using blood. This TCR came from a woman aged 25 to 39 in good health.

The CDR3 here is CASSYSDSVSTEAFF. CDR3 DNA: TGTGCCAGCAGTTACTCGGACAGCGTCTCTACTGAAGCTTTCTTT. V gene TRBV6-5 combines with J gene TRBJ1-1, with D perhaps matching TRBD1 (6 bases). Trimming removed 0 bases at V and 5 bases at J, with 13 bases between. This CDR3 is 15 amino acids long. In germline, CDR1 is MNHEY, CDR2 SVGAGI.